The 17 T cell receptor beta chains given below trace back to one sample, sequenced in a study of beta chain features in type 1 diabetes. The entirety of the isolated RNA underwent reverse transcription, so expressed TCRB transcripts were sequenced. The table came from immunoSEQ multiplex PCR; TCRdb's copy has only in-frame clones and leaves some out. The sample gives 330,000 or so clones, around 20% of which show up once; approximately 0.041% is in the top ten. The sample consisted of naive CD4+ T cells from blood. These receptors all stem from a woman aged 18-29 years in good health.

This clone was seen a handful of times. The V call is TRBV4-1, the J call TRBJ1-1; D unresolved. The CDR3 has 16 amino acids. Between the trimmed V and J ends, which lost 0 bases and 0 bases, there was a span of 11 bases. Germline V gene lookup returns CDR1 MGHRA and CDR2 YSYEKL. The CDR3 DNA sequence: TGCGCCAGCAGCCAAGATCGGGAAGGATTGAACACTGAAGCTTTCTTT. Translating it yields CASSQDREGLNTEAFF.

This clone was seen more than once but under ten times. Here the CDR3 reads CASSSGQGYYGYTF. DNA for the CDR3: TGTGCCAGCAGCAGCGGACAGGGATACTATGGCTACACCTTC. The chain joins TRBV5-4 to TRBJ1-2; 8 nucleotides match TRBD1. With 4 bases clipped from V and 3 bases from J, the junction kept 5 bases outside the gene matches. The CDR3 has 14 amino acids. The germline V gene has CDR1 SGHNT and CDR2 YYREEE (reference sequence).

A few counts support this clone. The CDR3 loop is CASSVASNTGELFF. CDR3 DNA: TGTGCCAGCAGCGTAGCTTCGAACACCGGGGAGCTGTTTTTT. The gene calls are TRBV9 and TRBJ2-2; D gene uncertain. Per germline, CDR1 SGDLS and CDR2 YYNGEE. The CDR3 sequence is 14 residues long. The germline V and J ends were trimmed by 0 bases and 0 bases, with 3 bases remaining between them.

This clone turned up a few times. The chain joins TRBV27 to TRBJ1-2; no clear D. CDR3 length: 15 amino acids. CDR1 and CDR2 from the germline V gene are MNHEY and SMNVEV (reference sequence). Trimming removed 2 bases at V and 5 bases at J, with 15 bases between. CDR3 residues: CASSLTGGKTYGYTF. The CDR3 DNA sequence: TGTGCCAGCAGTTTAACTGGCGGGAAAACTTATGGCTACACCTTC.

J is TRBJ2-2 and V is TRBV9; D is unclear. V lost 0 bases to trimming and J lost 1 base, with 7 bases between them. Germline V gene lookup returns CDR1 SGDLS and CDR2 YYNGEE. This CDR3 spans 15 amino acids. CDR3 region: CASSVATGNTGELFF. In DNA form, the CDR3 reads TGTGCCAGCAGCGTAGCTACGGGGAACACCGGGGAGCTGTTTTTT.

The chain carries TRBV6-1 and TRBJ2-7; 9 bases line up with TRBD2. The CDR3 is 13 amino acids. CDR1 MNHNS and CDR2 SASEGT come from the germline V gene. J gave up 5 bases and V 3 bases, and 2 bases lay outside the gene matches. The CDR3 sequence: CASSDSGGDEQYF. DNA of the CDR3: TGTGCCAGCAGTGATAGCGGGGGAGACGAGCAGTACTTC.

The J gene is TRBJ1-6, the V gene TRBV30; 8 bases match TRBD1. The V and J ends lost 5 bases and 10 bases, in that order; junction bases with no gene match: 7. The germline V gene has CDR1 GTSNPN and CDR2 SVGIG (reference sequence). This CDR3 spans 13 amino acids. CDR3 in DNA: TGTGCCTGGGAGGTGGACAGGGCCTCACCCCTCCACTTT. It is translated as CAWEVDRASPLHF.

The sample holds a few counts of this clone. This chain joins TRBV27 and TRBJ1-2, with D possibly being TRBD1 (6 bases). The CDR3 runs to 12 residues. Germline V gene data show CDR1 as MNHEY and CDR2 as SMNVEV (reference sequence). Trimming removed 4 bases from V and 8 bases from J, with 11 bases in between. The CDR3 is CASSSGDQGYTF. CDR3 DNA sequence: TGTGCCAGCAGTTCAGGGGATCAAGGCTACACCTTC.

V is TRBV7-9 and J is TRBJ2-3, with 9 bases lining up with TRBD2. The CDR3 sequence is 15 residues long. J was trimmed by 1 base and V by 5 bases; bases with no gene match: 4. Germline values: CDR1 SEHNR, CDR2 FQNEAQ (reference sequence). CDR3 sequence: CASSRSGGGTDTQYF. The CDR3 region has the DNA TGTGCCAGCAGCCGTAGCGGGGGAGGCACAGATACGCAGTATTTT.

The chain carries TRBV9 and TRBJ1-4; TRBD1 aligns across 7 bases. The CDR3 contains 14 residues. Trimming cost V 5 bases and J 3 bases; bases outside gene matches: 4. Germline values: CDR1 SGDLS, CDR2 YYNGEE. Here the CDR3 reads CASRRDSSNEKLFF. The CDR3 DNA reads as TGTGCCAGCAGACGGGACAGCTCTAATGAAAAACTGTTTTTT.

V and J are TRBV7-9 and TRBJ1-2; TRBD1 might be the D (6 bases). The length of the CDR3 is 13 residues. Trimming removed 5 bases from V and 8 bases from J, with 15 bases in between. The germline V gene has CDR1 SEHNR and CDR2 FQNEAQ (reference sequence). CDR3 in DNA: TGTGCCAGCAGCCGGGACACAAACGGCGGCTACACCTTC. This sequence encodes CASSRDTNGGYTF.

The chain joins TRBV5-1 to TRBJ1-1; D ambiguous. Germline V gene lookup returns CDR1 SGHRS and CDR2 YFSETQ. CDR3 size: 15 residues. V was shortened by 2 bases and J by 5 bases, with 16 bases between the two germline ends. The CDR3 here is CASSFRGKGSTEAFF. Here the CDR3 DNA reads TGCGCCAGCAGCTTTCGGGGAAAGGGAAGTACTGAAGCTTTCTTT.

The table lists this clone with a few counts. The chain uses TRBV28 and TRBJ2-3, with D maybe TRBD2 (5 bases). Trimming took off 6 bases at V and 6 bases at J, with 16 bases between the two ends. The CDR3 covers 14 residues. Germline CDR1 reads MDHEN; CDR2 reads SYDVKM. As DNA, the CDR3 is TGTGCCAGCAGCCCCTCCACTAGAGGGGATACGCAGTATTTT. This gives the protein CASSPSTRGDTQYF.

This clone was seen a few times. The V call is TRBV19, the J call TRBJ2-1, with D perhaps matching TRBD2 (6 bases). Trimming took 5 bases from V and 8 from J, leaving 7 bases between them. There are 11 residues in the CDR3. The germline V gene has CDR1 LNHDA and CDR2 SQIVND (reference sequence). CDR3: CASSGGYEQFF. CDR3 bases: TGTGCCAGTAGTGGAGGGTATGAGCAGTTCTTC.

Only a few counts were recorded for this clone. J is TRBJ2-3 and V is TRBV27; D ambiguous. With 7 bases removed from V and 0 bases from J, the gap between germline ends came to 8 bases. CDR3 size: 13 residues. Germline V gives CDR1 MNHEY, CDR2 SMNVEV (reference sequence). The CDR3 coding sequence is TGTGCCAGCAATCATCCCAGCACAGATACGCAGTATTTT. Translation gives CASNHPSTDTQYF.

This chain connects TRBV11-2 to TRBJ2-7; tentatively, D is TRBD1 (6 bases). Trimming took 0 bases from V and 5 from J, leaving 17 bases between them. The CDR3 has 16 residues. The germline CDR1 and CDR2 sequences are SGHAT and FQNNGV. The CDR3 sequence is CASSLDQGSGWNEQYF. The DNA for the CDR3 is TGTGCCAGCAGCTTAGATCAGGGGTCAGGGTGGAACGAGCAGTACTTC.

The chain uses TRBV29-1 and TRBJ1-2; TRBD1 is a possible D gene (6 bases). V lost 7 bases and J 5 bases, leaving 14 bases between the germline ends. There are 12 residues in the CDR3. Germline V gene data show CDR1 as SQVTM and CDR2 as ANQGSEA. The CDR3 here is CSATGTPYGYTF. DNA for the CDR3: TGCAGCGCTACCGGGACACCATATGGCTACACCTTC.